Listed below are T cell receptor beta chains from one sample, sequenced in a study of shared clonotypes between healthy human individuals. The repertoire was sequenced with immunoSEQ multiplex PCR; TCRdb's copy has only in-frame clones and lacks some. Among over 2 million clones listed, less than 95% were seen once. The source material was naive CD4+ T cells from PBMCs. The receptors shown here come from a man aged 18-30 years in good health. Some clones in this sample may be carry-over from other donors' samples. CDR3s include the opening cysteine and the closing phenylalanine or tryptophan. The D gene is left open where the match is weak. Not all rows give a size; the values are once, few, many and, for expanded clones, a class.

TRBD1 TRBJ1-1 few TRBV6-6 CASIRDRVDTEAFF TGTGCCAGCATCCGAGACAGGGTGGACACTGAAGCTTTCTTT
- TRBJ2-5 - TRBV29-1 CSVERGRRETQYF TGCAGCGTTGAAAGGGGGAGGAGGGAGACCCAGTACTTC
- TRBJ1-2 - TRBV6-5 CASSFRDAAAGYTF TGTGCCAGCAGTTTCCGGGACGCAGCGGCTGGCTACACCTTC
- TRBJ2-5 - TRBV14 CASSQAETQYF TGTGCCAGCAGCCAAGCGGAGACCCAGTACTTC
- TRBJ2-5 once TRBV6-1 CASSLGGAVETQYF TGTGCCAGCAGCCTGGGGGGGGCCGTGGAGACCCAGTACTTC
- TRBJ1-1 - TRBV28 CASESGVTEAFF TGTGCCAGCGAAAGTGGTGTCACTGAAGCTTTCTTT
- TRBJ2-3 - TRBV7-3 CASSSPGRGRDTQYF TGTGCCAGCAGCTCCCCGGGGAGGGGGCGAGATACGCAGTATTTT
- TRBJ2-2 few TRBV27 CASSFGQSNTGELFF TGTGCCAGCAGTTTTGGACAGTCGAACACCGGGGAGCTGTTTTTT
- TRBJ1-1 - TRBV5-4 CASSPNLNTEAFF TGTGCCAGCAGCCCGAATTTGAACACTGAAGCTTTCTTT
- TRBJ2-3 - TRBV5-4 CASSSPGAGGATDTQYF TGTGCCAGCAGCTCCCCAGGCGCTGGGGGTGCCACAGATACGCAGTATTTT
- TRBJ1-2 - TRBV5-1 CASSSSGAWGYTF TGCGCCAGCAGCTCCTCAGGGGCTTGGGGCTACACCTTC
TRBD1 TRBJ1-2 - TRBV11-2 CASSLDPGGNYGYTF TGTGCCAGCAGCTTAGACCCAGGGGGGAACTATGGCTACACCTTC
- TRBJ2-1 - TRBV11-2 CASSLGRHNEQFF TGTGCCAGCAGCTTAGGGCGGCACAATGAGCAGTTCTTC
- TRBJ1-5 - TRBV5-1 CASSLGDGYQPQHF TGCGCCAGCAGCTTGGGGGACGGATATCAGCCCCAGCATTTT
TRBD1 TRBJ1-2 - TRBV5-1 CASSPGAYRDRGKGYTF TGCGCCAGCAGCCCTGGGGCCTACAGAGACAGGGGAAAGGGCTACACCTTC
- TRBJ1-4 - TRBV6-1 CASNSGESWREKLFF TGTGCCAGCAATTCCGGGGAATCGTGGCGTGAAAAACTGTTTTTT
- TRBJ2-5 - TRBV19 CASEAAETQYF TGTGCCAGCGAGGCGGCAGAGACCCAGTACTTC
- TRBJ1-5 - TRBV4-1 CASSQTPFVGNQPQHF TGCGCCAGCAGCCAAACCCCATTTGTGGGCAATCAGCCCCAGCATTTT
TRBD2 TRBJ2-5 - TRBV9 CASSPQGLGGQTQYF TGTGCCAGCAGCCCCCAAGGACTAGGTGGACAGACCCAGTACTTC
TRBD1 TRBJ1-5 - TRBV4-1 CASSPDRARNQPQHF TGCGCCAGCAGCCCGGACAGGGCCCGCAATCAGCCCCAGCATTTT
- TRBJ2-7 - TRBV29-1 CSVAAGLHSYEQYF TGCAGCGTTGCCGCGGGACTGCACTCCTACGAGCAGTACTTC
- TRBJ1-2 once TRBV11-2 CASSLDGASNYGYTF TGTGCCAGCAGCTTAGATGGGGCCTCGAACTATGGCTACACCTTC
- TRBJ2-2 - TRBV25-1 CASSPRLSANTGELFF TGTGCCAGCAGTCCTCGCCTATCAGCGAACACCGGGGAGCTGTTTTTT
TRBD2 TRBJ2-2 - TRBV11-3 CASSLESGSNTGELFF TGTGCCAGCAGCTTGGAGAGCGGGAGTAACACCGGGGAGCTGTTTTTT
- TRBJ1-5 - TRBV28 CASSLGGPNQPQHF TGTGCCAGCAGTCTGGGGGGACCCAATCAGCCCCAGCATTTT
- TRBJ2-3 - TRBV7-9 CASSTYPRDLGTDTQYF TGTGCCAGCAGCACCTACCCCCGGGACCTTGGTACAGATACGCAGTATTTT
TRBD1 TRBJ1-4 - TRBV18 CASSINRGRANEKLFF TGTGCCAGCTCAATAAACAGGGGTCGCGCTAATGAAAAACTGTTTTTT
- TRBJ2-5 - TRBV15 CATSRELRGETQYF TGTGCCACCAGCAGAGAGCTAAGGGGAGAGACCCAGTACTTC
- TRBJ1-2 few TRBV25-1 CASSAGTDGYTF TGTGCCAGCAGTGCCGGGACGGATGGCTACACCTTC
- TRBJ2-7 - TRBV10-3 CATADRWNYEQYF TGTGCCACTGCCGACAGGTGGAACTACGAGCAGTACTTC
- TRBJ2-6 once TRBV19 CASSIGHGRRSGANVLTF TGTGCCAGTAGTATAGGGCACGGACGACGCTCTGGGGCCAACGTCCTGACTTTC
TRBD2 TRBJ2-3 - TRBV27 CASSLWRGGRTDTQYF TGTGCCAGCAGTTTATGGCGCGGGGGGCGCACAGATACGCAGTATTTT
- TRBJ2-1 - TRBV7-9 CASSWAEDNEQFF TGTGCCAGCAGCTGGGCGGAGGACAATGAGCAGTTCTTC
- TRBJ2-1 - TRBV9 CASSPTGLPNEQFF TGTGCCAGCAGCCCCACGGGACTCCCCAATGAGCAGTTCTTC
- TRBJ1-5 - TRBV7-9 CASSPLLLGDSHF TGTGCCAGCAGCCCTCTCCTACTGGGGGACTCGCATTTT
TRBD1 TRBJ1-1 once TRBV28 CASSPGQPNTEAFF TGTGCCAGCAGCCCGGGACAGCCGAACACTGAAGCTTTCTTT
- TRBJ2-2 - TRBV5-6 CASAKGVAGIITGELFF TGTGCCAGCGCGAAGGGGGTGGCGGGTATAATCACCGGGGAGCTGTTTTTT
TRBD1 TRBJ1-5 - TRBV2 CASSAGTGGRQPQHF TGTGCCAGCAGTGCAGGGACAGGGGGCCGGCAGCCCCAGCATTTT
- TRBJ2-5 - TRBV10-3 CAISEEAGKETQYF TGTGCCATCAGTGAGGAGGCAGGCAAAGAGACCCAGTACTTC
- TRBJ2-7 - TRBV10-3 CAISESWGQGWYEQYF TGTGCCATCAGTGAGTCATGGGGCCAGGGTTGGTACGAGCAGTACTTC
- TRBJ1-2 - TRBV20-1 CSADRQPGYTF TGCAGTGCTGACCGACAGCCTGGCTACACCTTC
- TRBJ2-7 - TRBV28 CASSSPGRSYEQYF TGTGCCAGCAGTAGTCCGGGACGGTCCTACGAGCAGTACTTC
- TRBJ1-1 - TRBV11-2 CASSLRATNTEAFF TGTGCCAGCAGCTTAAGGGCTACGAACACTGAAGCTTTCTTT
- TRBJ2-2 - TRBV30 CAWVGWGVPGELFF TGTGCCTGGGTCGGGTGGGGGGTCCCCGGGGAGCTGTTTTTT